This T cell receptor beta chain was identified during a study of blood T cells in healthy people across ages (dated by TCRdb to between 2014 and 2017). About the full investigation: In model experiments, roughly one uniquely barcoded TCR beta cDNA molecule per two T cells was captured by template switching. Using deep sequencing normalized with unique cDNA molecular identifiers, the study measured how TCR beta repertoire diversity changes with age. Donors were grouped into four age groups: young (average approximately 16 years), middle-aged (over 35), aged (about 59) and long-lived (over 80). To avoid experimental bias, donors of different ages were randomly spread across the sequencing lanes. Two additional independent replicas of 1 million unique cDNA reads from the same blood draw were analyzed for two donors (one aged 18 to 30 and one aged 80 or older).

Systemically healthy Caucasian individuals from Russia, approximately 39 in total and aged roughly 6 to 95 years, were included as donors. About 9.8 milliliters of peripheral blood were drawn from each donor into EDTA-treated Vacutainer tubes. Ficoll-Paque density-gradient centrifugation was used to isolate PBMCs, with at least 7 million obtained per sample. Total RNA, at least 5 micrograms per sample, was extracted from PBMCs with Trizol reagent. Naive CD45RAhigh/CD27high T cell percentages were measured by flow cytometry on a PBMC aliquot from every donor. Based on the germline V gene, the CDR1 and CDR2 sequences are MGHDK and SYGVNS. The CDR3 runs 15 amino acids, cysteine and phenylalanine included. The kept DNA is CDR3 alone, 45 bases in frame from the first base. V is pared back by 5 bases and J by 0 bases, with 10 bases lying between the germline termini. Library method: 5' RACE. The sequencer listed for this sample is Illumina HiSeq 2500. A second about 7 to 11 cycle PCR used a sample-barcoded 5' primer and a J-beta primer mix. Each TCR beta cDNA molecule received a unique molecular identifier from a template-switch 5' adaptor carrying 12 random nucleotides. Each sample yielded at least 2.5 million CDR3-containing paired-end reads. All of the RNA was converted into first-strand cDNA using the Mint cDNA synthesis kit, with a TRBC-specific oligonucleotide serving as the primer. After uracil-DNA glycosylase treatment, a first 18-cycle PCR used universal primers M1SS and BC2_uni_R on all cDNA. The study's processing was this. For normalization, 1 million high-quality reads were randomly selected from each sample, with every read carrying a distinct molecular identifier. Reads sharing molecular identifiers were discarded rather than binned into consensus sequences. MiTCR, set to a Q25 quality threshold and the strictest error-elimination algorithm, was used for CDR3 identification, clonotype clustering and error correction. A nonparametric unseen species model using Euler transformation provided a lower-bound estimate of total TCR beta diversity. In-frame beta chains were kept once TCRdb had trimmed the public reads at Q25 with fastp and called clones with MiXCR. Identical CDR3 proteins give one entry, which carries the most common genes and DNA. The V and J calls come from TCRdb's annotation, not from the publication. The table for this sample lists about 2 million distinct CDR3 sequences; less than 50% of them were counted only once. Approximately 2% of the sample belongs to the ten largest clones.

The paper as a whole reports these results and caveats: Because the CMV infection status of the donors was unknown, age-related changes in expanded clonotypes may potentially have been confounded. As age increased, observed TCR beta diversity per million T cells dropped in a roughly linear way, and a significant reduction was already evident by age approximately 40. The percentage of naive T cells measured by flow cytometry correlated strongly with observed TCR beta diversity. Total diversity estimates from one million sequenced T cells were considered lower bounds and underestimates. Compared with the aged group, more naive CD4+ T cells, fewer expanded clones and increased TCR diversity were shown by the long-lived group, suggesting age selection. Since profiling was done on bulk unsorted PBMCs, naive and antigen-experienced compartments could not be conclusively compared.

To note about this clonotype: This clone's antigen is unknown. Per-base quality was not reported, and no clone a single base away is much larger than it.

Sequencing was done on a sample of blood. The TCR sequence derives from a woman aged 40 to 55 in good health. The V and J segments used are TRBV25-1 and TRBJ1-4, with the identity of the D gene unclear. The CDR3 sequence is CASSMGRATNEKLFF. The DNA sequence is given as TGTGCCAGCAGTATGGGGAGAGCAACTAATGAAAAACTGTTTTTT.